This T cell receptor (beta chain) was sequenced for a study of blood T cell repertoires in COVID-19. Study-wide context: COVID-19 samples, acute and convalescent, were from the United States, Italy and Spain.

The table came from immunoSEQ multiplex PCR; TCRdb's copy has only in-frame clones and leaves some out. The sample shows roughly 380,000 clones, around 84% of them seen only once. Germline assignment: CDR1 KGHSH and CDR2 LQKENI. There are 14 residues in the CDR3. V gave up 6 bases and J gave up 7 bases; unmatched junction bases: 8. The receptor was derived from a human donor with acute or convalescent COVID-19. The donor label of this sample is uncertain. The J gene is TRBJ1-5, the V gene TRBV18; 8 nucleotides match TRBD1. Material: peripheral blood. The CDR3 sequence is CASSRGGQAQPQHF. The DNA of the CDR3 is TGTGCCAGCTCTCGAGGGGGACAGGCCCAGCCCCAGCATTTT.